The rows below give T cell receptor beta chains drawn from one sample of a study of blood T cell repertoires in COVID-19. Assay: immunoSEQ multiplex PCR; the TCRdb copy retains only in-frame clones and omits some. Here the sample spans 90,000 to 150,000 clones, approximately 86% being singletons. The sequencing sample was made of peripheral blood. The receptors shown here come from a human donor in a cohort sampled during active COVID-19. The CDR3 runs from the conserved cysteine through the conserved F or W. The order of the fields is D gene, V gene, clone size, J gene, CDR3 protein, CDR3 DNA. A D gene is named only where the DNA matches it firmly. A clone size is listed for some rows: how often the clone was seen (once, few, many), or a class if it is expanded.

d_call: -; v_call: TRBV11-2; clone_size: -; j_call: TRBJ1-3; cdr3_aa: CASSLTRTVVWNTIYF; cdr3_nt: TGTGCCAGCAGCTTAACTCGGACAGTCGTGTGGAACACCATATATTTT
d_call: -; v_call: TRBV5-1; clone_size: few; j_call: TRBJ1-2; cdr3_aa: CASSLEGGEDGYTF; cdr3_nt: TGCGCCAGCAGCTTGGAAGGTGGGGAGGATGGCTACACCTTC
d_call: -; v_call: TRBV25-1; clone_size: -; j_call: TRBJ1-4; cdr3_aa: CASSDVGQLNEKLFF; cdr3_nt: TGTGCCAGCAGTGATGTTGGACAGCTTAATGAAAAACTGTTTTTT
d_call: TRBD1; v_call: TRBV11-2; clone_size: -; j_call: TRBJ2-1; cdr3_aa: CASRTYRGLGNEQFF; cdr3_nt: TGTGCCAGCAGGACCTACAGGGGGCTCGGCAATGAGCAGTTCTTC
d_call: -; v_call: TRBV11-2; clone_size: -; j_call: TRBJ1-2; cdr3_aa: CASSPGLGANYGYTF; cdr3_nt: TGTGCCAGCAGCCCAGGACTGGGAGCTAACTATGGCTACACCTTC
d_call: -; v_call: TRBV19; clone_size: once; j_call: TRBJ1-5; cdr3_aa: CASSPRTGDSNQPQHF; cdr3_nt: TGTGCCAGTAGTCCCCGGACGGGAGATAGCAATCAGCCCCAGCATTTT
d_call: TRBD2; v_call: TRBV7-9; clone_size: -; j_call: TRBJ2-1; cdr3_aa: CASSVLMGLAGDYNEQFF; cdr3_nt: TGTGCCAGCAGCGTCCTTATGGGACTAGCGGGGGATTACAATGAGCAGTTCTTC
d_call: -; v_call: TRBV5-1; clone_size: -; j_call: TRBJ2-2; cdr3_aa: CASSLEQSIGELFF; cdr3_nt: TGCGCCAGCAGCTTGGAACAGAGTATCGGGGAGCTGTTTTTT
d_call: TRBD1; v_call: TRBV29-1; clone_size: -; j_call: TRBJ2-4; cdr3_aa: CSALQGAGGIQYF; cdr3_nt: TGCAGCGCTCTCCAGGGGGCGGGCGGCATTCAGTACTTC
d_call: -; v_call: TRBV4-2; clone_size: once; j_call: TRBJ2-7; cdr3_aa: CASSQGRGGEQYF; cdr3_nt: TGTGCCAGCAGCCAAGGGAGGGGAGGCGAGCAGTACTTC
d_call: -; v_call: TRBV5-1; clone_size: few; j_call: TRBJ1-5; cdr3_aa: CASSLGDIPNQPQHF; cdr3_nt: TGCGCCAGCAGCTTGGGGGACATCCCTAATCAGCCCCAGCATTTT
d_call: -; v_call: TRBV10-2; clone_size: -; j_call: TRBJ1-5; cdr3_aa: CASSDFQANQPQHF; cdr3_nt: TGCGCCAGCAGTGACTTCCAGGCCAATCAGCCCCAGCATTTT
d_call: -; v_call: TRBV7-3; clone_size: -; j_call: TRBJ1-1; cdr3_aa: CASSLVGSNTEAFF; cdr3_nt: TGTGCCAGCAGCTTGGTCGGGTCGAACACTGAAGCTTTCTTT
d_call: -; v_call: TRBV19; clone_size: once; j_call: TRBJ1-1; cdr3_aa: CASRTAVIMNTEAFF; cdr3_nt: TGTGCCAGTAGGACAGCTGTTATCATGAACACTGAAGCTTTCTTT
d_call: -; v_call: TRBV5-1; clone_size: -; j_call: TRBJ2-5; cdr3_aa: CASSQEPGLQETQYF; cdr3_nt: TGCGCCAGCAGCCAGGAGCCAGGACTCCAAGAGACCCAGTACTTC
d_call: -; v_call: TRBV7-9; clone_size: once; j_call: TRBJ2-1; cdr3_aa: CASSLGAEDSQFF; cdr3_nt: TGTGCCAGCAGCTTAGGAGCGGAGGACTCCCAGTTCTTC
d_call: TRBD2; v_call: TRBV27; clone_size: -; j_call: TRBJ2-2; cdr3_aa: CASSLKTSGISNTGELFF; cdr3_nt: TGTGCCAGCAGTTTAAAGACTAGCGGTATTTCGAACACCGGGGAGCTGTTTTTT
d_call: -; v_call: TRBV7-2; clone_size: -; j_call: TRBJ1-2; cdr3_aa: CASSSLGATTVRSYGYTF; cdr3_nt: TGTGCCAGCAGCTCCCTAGGGGCAACTACAGTGAGGAGCTATGGCTACACCTTC
d_call: TRBD2; v_call: TRBV4-1; clone_size: -; j_call: TRBJ2-7; cdr3_aa: CASSQGSLAGTAYEQYF; cdr3_nt: TGCGCCAGCAGCCAAGGATCACTAGCGGGGACGGCCTACGAGCAGTACTTC
d_call: -; v_call: TRBV18; clone_size: -; j_call: TRBJ1-5; cdr3_aa: CASSQQGLDQPQHF; cdr3_nt: TGTGCCAGCTCACAACAGGGTTTAGATCAGCCCCAGCATTTT
d_call: -; v_call: TRBV25-1; clone_size: -; j_call: TRBJ1-2; cdr3_aa: CASSPSLQGLKNYGYTF; cdr3_nt: TGTGCCAGCAGCCCCAGTCTACAGGGCCTAAAAAACTATGGCTACACCTTC
d_call: -; v_call: TRBV28; clone_size: once; j_call: TRBJ1-2; cdr3_aa: CASSFGRGRGNYGYTF; cdr3_nt: TGTGCCAGCAGTTTTGGCAGGGGCCGGGGTAACTATGGCTACACCTTC
d_call: -; v_call: TRBV19; clone_size: -; j_call: TRBJ1-2; cdr3_aa: CASSTQRNYGYTF; cdr3_nt: TGTGCCAGTAGTACGCAGCGGAACTATGGCTACACCTTC
d_call: -; v_call: TRBV19; clone_size: few; j_call: TRBJ2-7; cdr3_aa: CASSTKGGPYEQYF; cdr3_nt: TGTGCCAGTAGTACGAAGGGAGGTCCCTACGAGCAGTACTTC
d_call: TRBD2; v_call: TRBV12-5; clone_size: -; j_call: TRBJ2-5; cdr3_aa: CASGSRLAGFQETQYF; cdr3_nt: TGTGCTAGTGGTTCAAGACTAGCGGGTTTCCAAGAGACCCAGTACTTC
d_call: TRBD1; v_call: TRBV6-2/TRBV6-3; clone_size: once; j_call: TRBJ2-2; cdr3_aa: CASSSGQRNTGELFF; cdr3_nt: TGTGCCAGCAGTTCGGGACAGAGAAACACCGGGGAGCTGTTTTTT
d_call: TRBD1; v_call: TRBV7-8; clone_size: -; j_call: TRBJ1-6; cdr3_aa: CASSLVDRENSPLHF; cdr3_nt: TGTGCCAGCAGCTTAGTCGACAGGGAGAATTCACCCCTCCACTTT
d_call: TRBD1; v_call: TRBV24-1; clone_size: -; j_call: TRBJ2-2; cdr3_aa: CATSDIRQGADTGELFF; cdr3_nt: TGTGCCACCAGTGATATTCGACAGGGGGCTGACACCGGGGAGCTGTTTTTT
d_call: -; v_call: TRBV27; clone_size: -; j_call: TRBJ1-2; cdr3_aa: CASGGGGYTF; cdr3_nt: TGTGCCAGCGGGGGAGGTGGCTACACCTTC
d_call: TRBD2; v_call: TRBV4-1; clone_size: -; j_call: TRBJ2-7; cdr3_aa: CASSLLKLAGGSSYEQYF; cdr3_nt: TGCGCCAGCAGCCTACTAAAACTAGCGGGAGGGAGCTCCTACGAGCAGTACTTC
d_call: TRBD1; v_call: TRBV7-6; clone_size: once; j_call: TRBJ2-5; cdr3_aa: CASSLRTGSGETQYF; cdr3_nt: TGTGCCAGCAGCTTACGGACAGGGTCCGGAGAGACCCAGTACTTC
d_call: -; v_call: TRBV11-3; clone_size: -; j_call: TRBJ1-5; cdr3_aa: CASSFGVIQPQHF; cdr3_nt: TGTGCCAGCAGCTTCGGGGTGATTCAGCCCCAGCATTTT
d_call: -; v_call: TRBV19; clone_size: -; j_call: TRBJ2-3; cdr3_aa: CASSSQGRGGGTDTQYF; cdr3_nt: TGTGCCAGTAGTTCCCAGGGAAGAGGGGGAGGCACAGATACGCAGTATTTT
d_call: TRBD1; v_call: TRBV11-2; clone_size: -; j_call: TRBJ2-7; cdr3_aa: CASSIRDRGAYEQYF; cdr3_nt: TGTGCCAGCAGCATCCGGGACAGGGGTGCCTACGAGCAGTACTTC
d_call: TRBD1; v_call: TRBV19; clone_size: -; j_call: TRBJ2-2; cdr3_aa: CASRTGGDTGELFF; cdr3_nt: TGTGCCAGCCGGACAGGGGGTGACACCGGGGAGCTGTTTTTT
d_call: -; v_call: TRBV9; clone_size: -; j_call: TRBJ1-2; cdr3_aa: CASSARDIRLYGYTF; cdr3_nt: TGTGCCAGCAGCGCCCGGGACATTCGCCTCTATGGCTACACCTTC